Listed below are T cell receptor beta chains from one sample, sequenced in a study of T cells expressing NK-cell markers. TCRdb reworked the 5' RACE reads into one entry per CDR3 protein, no DNA. The table lists 440,000 or so distinct CDR3 sequences. Sequencing used blood T cells: a sorted CD56 or NKG2C T cell subset, CD4+ or CD8+ T cells, or bulk PBMC T cells (not recorded which). The receptor set was obtained from a woman aged 18-70 years in good health. Each CDR3 is given with its conserved first and last residue. Each record gives: J gene, V gene, CDR3 protein.

J: TRBJ2-7
V: TRBV4-3
CDR3: CASSQDLGYEQYF

J: TRBJ2-3
V: TRBV4-3
CDR3: CASSHDTGGLDTQYF

J: TRBJ2-1
V: TRBV11-2
CDR3: CASSFIPTGTTYNEQFF

J: TRBJ2-3
V: TRBV6-2/TRBV6-3
CDR3: CASSYRREESTQYF

J: TRBJ1-1
V: TRBV7-3
CDR3: CASSLWGVTEAFF

J: TRBJ1-1
V: TRBV5-1
CDR3: CASSVRGPEAFF

J: TRBJ2-1
V: TRBV5-4
CDR3: CASSLRLAGHEQFF

J: TRBJ2-3
V: TRBV3-1
CDR3: CASSLTSGFVEGTDTQYF

J: TRBJ1-1
V: TRBV11-2
CDR3: CASSAGSGPVEAFF

J: TRBJ1-4
V: TRBV5-1
CDR3: CASSPPSSGTDFEKLFF

J: TRBJ2-5
V: TRBV12-5
CDR3: CASGLWTGGVVRQETQYF

J: TRBJ1-2
V: TRBV28
CDR3: CASSLYRAGGIIYGYTF

J: TRBJ2-5
V: TRBV5-1
CDR3: CASSPGHYGETQYF

J: TRBJ1-5
V: TRBV5-1
CDR3: CASSLVGSSSNQPQHF

J: TRBJ1-2
V: TRBV12-3/TRBV12-4
CDR3: CASTLIGGDGYTF

J: TRBJ1-2
V: TRBV5-6
CDR3: CASSLTVNYGYTF

J: TRBJ2-5
V: TRBV7-9
CDR3: CASSFPRLAAPTETQYF

J: TRBJ2-5
V: TRBV10-3
CDR3: CAIREGLAGYQETQYF

J: TRBJ2-3
V: TRBV20-1
CDR3: CSAEERDRGTDTQYF

J: TRBJ1-1
V: TRBV28
CDR3: CASTPNSPNKKAFF

J: TRBJ1-3
V: TRBV4-3
CDR3: CASSQVRGAYTIYF

J: TRBJ2-1
V: TRBV19
CDR3: CASSIGGRAGNEQFF

J: TRBJ2-2
V: TRBV6-1
CDR3: CASGTGGLGTGELFF

J: TRBJ1-2
V: TRBV16
CDR3: CASSPKDWGYNGYTF

J: TRBJ2-2
V: TRBV30
CDR3: CAWNYRDTGELFF

J: TRBJ1-2
V: TRBV4-1
CDR3: CASSQEGQGIGGYTF

J: TRBJ2-3
V: TRBV11-2
CDR3: CASSSNRLAGGLVYTQYF

J: TRBJ1-5
V: TRBV27
CDR3: CASSARQGVNQPQHF

J: TRBJ2-2
V: TRBV7-8
CDR3: CASSFGATPAGELFF

J: TRBJ2-2
V: TRBV6-2/TRBV6-3
CDR3: CASSHGGNNGELFF

J: TRBJ2-5
V: TRBV11-2
CDR3: CASSPTLDAGVETQYF

J: TRBJ2-3
V: TRBV20-1
CDR3: CSASGGGYVSTDTQYF

J: TRBJ2-7
V: TRBV16
CDR3: CASSKRGALEQYF

J: TRBJ2-3
V: TRBV25-1
CDR3: CASSEFGGATDTQYF

J: TRBJ2-3
V: TRBV12-3/TRBV12-4
CDR3: CASSPAGWGSGSQYF

J: TRBJ2-7
V: TRBV28
CDR3: CASSSPNRGVYEQYF

J: TRBJ1-1
V: TRBV5-1
CDR3: CASSYVSLNTEAFF

J: TRBJ2-2
V: TRBV20-1
CDR3: CSAITTSGRNGELFF

J: TRBJ1-6
V: TRBV7-2
CDR3: CASSLAGGQAYSPLHF

J: TRBJ1-2
V: TRBV12-3/TRBV12-4
CDR3: CASSHQQGNYGYTF

J: TRBJ1-6
V: TRBV20-1
CDR3: CSAREAGTLLEAPLHF

J: TRBJ2-5
V: TRBV5-6
CDR3: CASSRTARQETQYF